The source of this TCR beta chain is a study of vaccination and CD4 T cells after COVID-19. On this clonotype: No antigen is known for it.

Whole-study results and caveats: Median about 86% of reactive clones detected in convalescent patients emerged only post-vaccination. Spike mono-reactivity marked 304 of 307 vaccine-specific clones in convalescent patients.

This CDR3 spans 15 amino acids. The germline V and J ends were trimmed by 7 bases and 8 bases, with 18 bases remaining between them. As to treatment: roughly ten-day PBMC culture with coronavirus spike peptide pools or control peptides (ViraFEST assay). Sequencing of the DNA from cultured CD4+ T cells was carried out with the Oncomine TCR Beta short-read assay. In this case, cultured CD4+ T cells provided the extracted genomic DNA. One entry per CDR3 protein, called by TCRdb with MiXCR from the PCR reads. The data show approximately 17,000 distinct CDR3 sequences, approximately 49% seen once. The sequence derives from a human donor who had recovered from COVID-19. This chain connects TRBV12-3 or TRBV12-4 to TRBJ2-6; tentative D call: TRBD2 (5 bases). The sample consisted of CD4+ T cells from blood, cultured in vitro. CDR3 DNA sequence: TGTGCCAGCACCCCCGGAGGCCACATCTCCAACGTCCTGACTTTC. Protein sequence: CASTPGGHISNVLTF.